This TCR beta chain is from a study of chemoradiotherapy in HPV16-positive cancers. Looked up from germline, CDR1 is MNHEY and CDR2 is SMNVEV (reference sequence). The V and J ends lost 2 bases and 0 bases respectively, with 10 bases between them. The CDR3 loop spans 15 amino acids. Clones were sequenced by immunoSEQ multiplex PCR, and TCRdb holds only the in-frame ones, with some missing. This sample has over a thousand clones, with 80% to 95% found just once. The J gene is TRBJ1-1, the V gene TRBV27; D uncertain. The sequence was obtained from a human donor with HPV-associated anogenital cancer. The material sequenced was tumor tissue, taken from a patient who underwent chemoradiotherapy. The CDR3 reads CASSLKRTVNTEAFF. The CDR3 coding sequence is TGTGCCAGCAGTTTAAAACGCACGGTGAACACTGAAGCTTTCTTT.